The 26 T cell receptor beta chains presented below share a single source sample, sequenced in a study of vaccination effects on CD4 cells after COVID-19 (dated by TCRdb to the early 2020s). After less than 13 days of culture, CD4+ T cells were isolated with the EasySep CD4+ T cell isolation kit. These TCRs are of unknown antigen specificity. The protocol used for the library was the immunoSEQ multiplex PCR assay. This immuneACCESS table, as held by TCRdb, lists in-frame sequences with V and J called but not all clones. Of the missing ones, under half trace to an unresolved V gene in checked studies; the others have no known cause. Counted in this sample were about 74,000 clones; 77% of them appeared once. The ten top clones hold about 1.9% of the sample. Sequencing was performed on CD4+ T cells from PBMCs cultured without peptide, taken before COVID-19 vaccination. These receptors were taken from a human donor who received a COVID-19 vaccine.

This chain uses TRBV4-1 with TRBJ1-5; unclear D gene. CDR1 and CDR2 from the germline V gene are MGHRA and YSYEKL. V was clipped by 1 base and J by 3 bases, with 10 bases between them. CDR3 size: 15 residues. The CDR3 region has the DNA TGCGCCAGCAGCCAAGGTTCGGGTTTCAATCAGCCCCAGCATTTT. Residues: CASSQGSGFNQPQHF.

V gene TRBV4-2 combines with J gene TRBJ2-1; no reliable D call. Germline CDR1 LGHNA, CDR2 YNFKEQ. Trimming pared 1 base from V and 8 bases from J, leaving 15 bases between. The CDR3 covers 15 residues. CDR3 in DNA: TGTGCCAGCAGCCAAGCTTTATCATCGCGGTATGAGCAGTTCTTC. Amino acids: CASSQALSSRYEQFF.

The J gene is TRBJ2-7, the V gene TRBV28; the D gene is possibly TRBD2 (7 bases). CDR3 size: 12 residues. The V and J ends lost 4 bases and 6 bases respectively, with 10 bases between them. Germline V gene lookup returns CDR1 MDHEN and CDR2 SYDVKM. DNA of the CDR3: TGTGCCAGCAGTTCAAGGGGGGGCGAGCAGTACGTC. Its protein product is CASSSRGGEQYV.

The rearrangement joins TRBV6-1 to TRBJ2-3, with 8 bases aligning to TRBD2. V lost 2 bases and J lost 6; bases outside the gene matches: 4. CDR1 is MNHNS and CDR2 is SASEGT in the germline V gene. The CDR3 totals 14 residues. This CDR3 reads CASSEQLAGDTQYF. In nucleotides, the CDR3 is TGTGCCAGCAGTGAACAGTTAGCGGGGGATACGCAGTATTTT.

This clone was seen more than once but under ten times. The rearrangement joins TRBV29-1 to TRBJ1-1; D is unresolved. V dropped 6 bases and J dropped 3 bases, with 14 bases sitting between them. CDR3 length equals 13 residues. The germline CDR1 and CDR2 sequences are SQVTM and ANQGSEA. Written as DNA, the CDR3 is TGCAGCGTCCGGGTCCTTTTGGACACTGAAGCTTTCTTT. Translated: CSVRVLLDTEAFF.

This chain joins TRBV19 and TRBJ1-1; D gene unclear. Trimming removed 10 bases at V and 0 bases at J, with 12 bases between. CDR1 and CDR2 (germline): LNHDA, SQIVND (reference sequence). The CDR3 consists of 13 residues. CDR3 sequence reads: CATTYRVNTEAFF. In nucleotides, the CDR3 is TGTGCCACCACTTACCGGGTGAACACTGAAGCTTTCTTT.

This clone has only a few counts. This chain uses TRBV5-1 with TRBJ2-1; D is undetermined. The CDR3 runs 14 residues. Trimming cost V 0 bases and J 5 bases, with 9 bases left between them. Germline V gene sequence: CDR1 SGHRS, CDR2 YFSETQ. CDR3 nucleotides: TGCGCCAGCAGCTTGGGGGCAGGAAACAATGAGCAGTTCTTC. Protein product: CASSLGAGNNEQFF.

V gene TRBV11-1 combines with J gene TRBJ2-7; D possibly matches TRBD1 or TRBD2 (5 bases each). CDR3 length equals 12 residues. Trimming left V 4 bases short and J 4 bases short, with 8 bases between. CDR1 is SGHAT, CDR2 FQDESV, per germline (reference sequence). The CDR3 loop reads CASSSRGYEQYV. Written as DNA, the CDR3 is TGTGCCAGCAGCTCGAGGGGTTACGAGCAGTACGTC.

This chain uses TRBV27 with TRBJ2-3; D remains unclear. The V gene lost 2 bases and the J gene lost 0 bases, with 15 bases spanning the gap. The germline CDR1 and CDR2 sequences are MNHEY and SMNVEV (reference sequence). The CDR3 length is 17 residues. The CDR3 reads CASSLVQLASSTDTQYF. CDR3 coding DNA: TGTGCCAGCAGTTTAGTCCAGTTAGCTTCTAGCACAGATACGCAGTATTTT.

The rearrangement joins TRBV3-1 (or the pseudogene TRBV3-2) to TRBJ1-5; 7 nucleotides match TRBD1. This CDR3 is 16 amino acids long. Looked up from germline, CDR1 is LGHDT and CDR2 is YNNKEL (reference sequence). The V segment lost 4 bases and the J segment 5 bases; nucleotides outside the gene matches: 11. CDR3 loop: CASSPRQGLRDQPQHF. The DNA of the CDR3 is TGTGCCAGCAGCCCCAGACAGGGTTTGAGGGATCAGCCCCAGCATTTT.

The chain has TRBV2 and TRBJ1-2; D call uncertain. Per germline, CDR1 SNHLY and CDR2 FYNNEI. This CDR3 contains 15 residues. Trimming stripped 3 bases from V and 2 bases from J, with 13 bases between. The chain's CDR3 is CASSDSGYQNYGYTF. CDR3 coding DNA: TGTGCCAGCAGTGATTCGGGGTATCAGAACTATGGCTACACCTTC. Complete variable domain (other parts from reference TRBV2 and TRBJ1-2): EPEVTQTPSHQVTQMGQEVILRCVPISNHLYFYWYRQILGQKVEFLVSFYNNEISEKSEIFDDQFSVERPDGSNFTLKIRSTKLEDSAMYFCASSDSGYQNYGYTFGSGTRLTVV.

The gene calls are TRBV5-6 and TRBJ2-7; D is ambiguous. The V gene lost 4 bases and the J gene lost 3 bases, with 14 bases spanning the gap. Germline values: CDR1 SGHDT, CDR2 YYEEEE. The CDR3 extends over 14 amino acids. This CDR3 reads CASSPGPANYEQYV. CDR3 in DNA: TGTGCCAGCAGCCCAGGACCAGCAAACTACGAGCAGTACGTC.

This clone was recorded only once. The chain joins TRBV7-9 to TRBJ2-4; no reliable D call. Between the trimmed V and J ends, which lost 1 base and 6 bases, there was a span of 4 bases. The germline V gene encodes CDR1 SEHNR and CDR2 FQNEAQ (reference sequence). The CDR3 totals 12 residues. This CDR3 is CASSLDVNIQYF. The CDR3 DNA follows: TGTGCCAGCAGCTTAGACGTAAACATTCAGTACTTC.

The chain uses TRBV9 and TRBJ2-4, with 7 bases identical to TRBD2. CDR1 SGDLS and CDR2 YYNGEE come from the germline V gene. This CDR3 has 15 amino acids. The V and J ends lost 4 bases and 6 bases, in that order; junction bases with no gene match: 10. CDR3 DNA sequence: TGTGCCAGCAGCCCACTTACGTCGGGGGGAAACATTCAGTACTTC. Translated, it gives CASSPLTSGGNIQYF. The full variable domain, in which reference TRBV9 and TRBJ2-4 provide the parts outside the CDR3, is DSGVTQTPKHLITATGQRVTLRCSPRSGDLSVYWYQQSLDQGLQFLIQYYNGEERAKGNILERFSAQQFPDLHSELNLSSLELGDSALYFCASSPLTSGGNIQYFGAGTRLSVL.

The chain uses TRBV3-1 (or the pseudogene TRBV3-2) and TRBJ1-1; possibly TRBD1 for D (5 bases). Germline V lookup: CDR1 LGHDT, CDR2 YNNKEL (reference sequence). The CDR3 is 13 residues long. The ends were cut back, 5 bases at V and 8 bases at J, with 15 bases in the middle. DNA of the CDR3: TGTGCCAGCAGCGCTACGGGACTTACCGAAGCTTTCTTT. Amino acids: CASSATGLTEAFF.

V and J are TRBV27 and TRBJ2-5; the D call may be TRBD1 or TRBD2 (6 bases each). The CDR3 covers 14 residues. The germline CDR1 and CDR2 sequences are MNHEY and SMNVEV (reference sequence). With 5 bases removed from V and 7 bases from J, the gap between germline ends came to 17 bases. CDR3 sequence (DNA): TGTGCCAGCAGTCCCGGAGGGACACTGAGGACCCAGTACTTC. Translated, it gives CASSPGGTLRTQYF.

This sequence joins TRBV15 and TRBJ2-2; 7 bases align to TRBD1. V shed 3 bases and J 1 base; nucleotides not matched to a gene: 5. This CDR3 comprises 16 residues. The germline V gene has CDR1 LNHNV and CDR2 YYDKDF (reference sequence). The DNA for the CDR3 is TGTGCCACCAGCAGGCTACGGACAGGGAACACCGGGGAGCTGTTTTTT. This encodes CATSRLRTGNTGELFF. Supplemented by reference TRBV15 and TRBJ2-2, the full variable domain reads DAMVIQNPRYQVTQFGKPVTLSCSQTLNHNVMYWYQQKSSQAPKLLFHYYDKDFNNEADTPDNFQSRRPNTSFCFLDIRSPGLGDTAMYLCATSRLRTGNTGELFFGEGSRLTVL.

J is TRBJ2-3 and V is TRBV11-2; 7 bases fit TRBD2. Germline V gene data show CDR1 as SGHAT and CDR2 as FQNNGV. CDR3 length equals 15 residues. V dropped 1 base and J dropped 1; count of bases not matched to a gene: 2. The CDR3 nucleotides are TGTGCCAGCAGCTTAGGGGCGGGGGGCACAGATACGCAGTATTTT. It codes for CASSLGAGGTDTQYF.

The CDR3 protein is CASGFSHREGGYTF. CDR3 bases: TGTGCTAGTGGTTTCTCCCACAGGGAAGGTGGCTACACCTTC. The V call is TRBV12-5, the J call TRBJ1-2, with a tentative D call TRBD1 (6 bases). V lost 3 bases and J 7 bases, leaving 15 bases between the germline ends. There are 14 residues in the CDR3. Germline V gene data show CDR1 as LGHNT and CDR2 as FRNRAP.

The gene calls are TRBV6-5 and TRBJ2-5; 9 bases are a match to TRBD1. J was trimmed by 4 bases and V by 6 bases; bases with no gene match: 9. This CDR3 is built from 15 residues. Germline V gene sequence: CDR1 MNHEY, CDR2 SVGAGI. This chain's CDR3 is CASSPDRGFRETQYF. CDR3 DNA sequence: TGTGCCAGCAGCCCGGACAGGGGTTTTAGAGAGACCCAGTACTTC.

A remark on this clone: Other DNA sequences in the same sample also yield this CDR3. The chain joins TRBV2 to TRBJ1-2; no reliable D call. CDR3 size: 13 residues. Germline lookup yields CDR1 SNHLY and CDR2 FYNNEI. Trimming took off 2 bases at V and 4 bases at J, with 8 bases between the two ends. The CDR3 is CASSELAPYGYTF. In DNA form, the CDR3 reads TGTGCCAGCAGTGAATTAGCACCCTATGGCTACACCTTC.

CDR3 region: CASSLRTQYQETQYF. DNA of the CDR3: TGTGCCAGCAGCTTACGGACGCAGTACCAAGAGACCCAGTACTTC. The chain links TRBV11-2 to TRBJ2-5, with D hard to call. The CDR3 runs to 15 residues. Germline V gene lookup returns CDR1 SGHAT and CDR2 FQNNGV. The V end was cut by 2 bases, the J end by 0 bases, with 10 bases between.

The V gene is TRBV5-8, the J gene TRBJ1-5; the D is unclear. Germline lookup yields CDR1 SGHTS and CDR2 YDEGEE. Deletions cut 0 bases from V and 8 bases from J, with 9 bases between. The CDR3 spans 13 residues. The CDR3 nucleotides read TGTGCCAGCAGCTTGGTTGCATCTGAGCCCCAGCATTTT. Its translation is CASSLVASEPQHF.

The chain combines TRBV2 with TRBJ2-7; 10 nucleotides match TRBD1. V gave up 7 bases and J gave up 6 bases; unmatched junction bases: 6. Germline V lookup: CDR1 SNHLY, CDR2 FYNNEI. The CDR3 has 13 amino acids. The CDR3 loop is CASKDRGKGEQYV. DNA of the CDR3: TGTGCCAGCAAGGACAGGGGGAAGGGCGAGCAGTACGTC.

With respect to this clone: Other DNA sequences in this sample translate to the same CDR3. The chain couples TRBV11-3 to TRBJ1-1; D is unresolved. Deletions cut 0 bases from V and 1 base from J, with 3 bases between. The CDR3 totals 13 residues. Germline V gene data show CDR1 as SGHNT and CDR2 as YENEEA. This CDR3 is CASSLEENTEAFF. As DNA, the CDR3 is TGTGCCAGCAGCTTAGAGGAGAACACTGAAGCTTTCTTT.

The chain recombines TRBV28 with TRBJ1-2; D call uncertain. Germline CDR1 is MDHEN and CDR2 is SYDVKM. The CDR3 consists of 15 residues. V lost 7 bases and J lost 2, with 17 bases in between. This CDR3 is CASNPARRRNYGYTF. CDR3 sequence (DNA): TGTGCCAGCAACCCCGCCAGGAGACGCAACTATGGCTACACCTTC.